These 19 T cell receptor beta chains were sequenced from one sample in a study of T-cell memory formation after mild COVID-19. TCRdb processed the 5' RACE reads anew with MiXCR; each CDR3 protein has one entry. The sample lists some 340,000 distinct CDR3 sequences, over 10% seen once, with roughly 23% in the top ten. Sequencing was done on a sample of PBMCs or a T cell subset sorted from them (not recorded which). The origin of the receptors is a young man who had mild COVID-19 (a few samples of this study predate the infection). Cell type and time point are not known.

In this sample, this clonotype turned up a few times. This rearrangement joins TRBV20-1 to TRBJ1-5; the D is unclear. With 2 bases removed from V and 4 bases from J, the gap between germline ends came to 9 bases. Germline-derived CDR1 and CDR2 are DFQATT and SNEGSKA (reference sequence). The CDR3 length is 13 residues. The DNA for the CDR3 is TGCAGTGCTAGAATGGGCGGGAATCAGCCCCAGCATTTT. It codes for CSARMGGNQPQHF.

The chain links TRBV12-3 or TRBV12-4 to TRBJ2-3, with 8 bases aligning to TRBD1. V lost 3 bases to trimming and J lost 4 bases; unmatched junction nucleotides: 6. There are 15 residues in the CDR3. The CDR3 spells CASSFPQGASDTQYF. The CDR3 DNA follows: TGTGCCAGCAGTTTTCCGCAGGGGGCTTCAGATACGCAGTATTTT.

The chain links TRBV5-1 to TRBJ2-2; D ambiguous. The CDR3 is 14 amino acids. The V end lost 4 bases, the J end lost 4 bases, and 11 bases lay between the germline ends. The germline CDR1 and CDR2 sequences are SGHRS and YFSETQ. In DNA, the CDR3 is TGCGCCAGCAGCCAGACGGCAGGCACCGGGGAGCTGTTTTTT. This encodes CASSQTAGTGELFF.

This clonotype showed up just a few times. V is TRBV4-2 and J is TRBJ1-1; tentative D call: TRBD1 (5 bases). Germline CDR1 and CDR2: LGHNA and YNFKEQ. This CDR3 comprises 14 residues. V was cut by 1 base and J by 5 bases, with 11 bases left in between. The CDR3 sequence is CASSQVRTRTEAFF. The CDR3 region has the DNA TGTGCCAGCAGCCAAGTAAGGACAAGGACTGAAGCTTTCTTT.

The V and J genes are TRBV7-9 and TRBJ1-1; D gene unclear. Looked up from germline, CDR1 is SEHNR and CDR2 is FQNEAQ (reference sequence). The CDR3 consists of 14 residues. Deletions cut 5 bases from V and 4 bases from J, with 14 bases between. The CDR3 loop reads CASSTDGPPTEAFF. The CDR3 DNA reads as TGTGCCAGCAGCACGGACGGACCCCCCACTGAAGCTTTCTTT. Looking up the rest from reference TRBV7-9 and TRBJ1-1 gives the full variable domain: DTGVSQNPRHKITKRGQNVTFRCDPISEHNRLYWYRQTLGQGPEFLTYFQNEAQLEKSRLLSDRFSAERPKGSFSTLEIQRTEQGDSAMYLCASSTDGPPTEAFFGQGTRLTVV.

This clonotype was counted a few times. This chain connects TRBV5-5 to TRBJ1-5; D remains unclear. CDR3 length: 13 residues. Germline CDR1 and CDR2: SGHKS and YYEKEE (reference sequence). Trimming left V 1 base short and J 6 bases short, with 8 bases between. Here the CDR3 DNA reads TGTGCCAGCAGCTTGCGGATTGCTCAGCCCCAGCATTTT. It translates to CASSLRIAQPQHF.

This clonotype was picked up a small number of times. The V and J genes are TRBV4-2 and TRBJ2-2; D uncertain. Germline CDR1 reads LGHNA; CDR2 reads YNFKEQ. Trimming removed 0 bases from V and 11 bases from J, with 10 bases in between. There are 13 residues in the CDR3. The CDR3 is CASSQDGYPELFF. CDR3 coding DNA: TGTGCCAGCAGCCAAGACGGGTACCCCGAGCTGTTTTTT.

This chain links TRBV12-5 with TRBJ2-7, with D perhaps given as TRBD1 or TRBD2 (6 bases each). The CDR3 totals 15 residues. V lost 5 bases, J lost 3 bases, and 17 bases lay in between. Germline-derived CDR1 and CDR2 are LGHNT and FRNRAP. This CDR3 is CASGPYRAGGYEQYF. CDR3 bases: TGTGCTAGTGGTCCATACAGGGCCGGGGGCTACGAGCAGTACTTC.

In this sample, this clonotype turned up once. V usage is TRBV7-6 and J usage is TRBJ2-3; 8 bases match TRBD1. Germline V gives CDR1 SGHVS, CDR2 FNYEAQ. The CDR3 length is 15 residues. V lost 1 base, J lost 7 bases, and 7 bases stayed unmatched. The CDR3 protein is CASSLGAGGRNTQYF. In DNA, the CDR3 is TGTGCCAGCAGCTTAGGGGCAGGGGGCAGGAATACGCAGTATTTT.

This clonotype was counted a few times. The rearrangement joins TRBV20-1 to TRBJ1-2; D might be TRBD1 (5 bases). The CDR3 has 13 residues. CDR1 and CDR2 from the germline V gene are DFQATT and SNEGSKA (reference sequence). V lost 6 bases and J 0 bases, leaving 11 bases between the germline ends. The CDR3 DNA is TGCAGTGCGAAGAGGGGACCTAACTATGGCTACACCTTC. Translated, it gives CSAKRGPNYGYTF.

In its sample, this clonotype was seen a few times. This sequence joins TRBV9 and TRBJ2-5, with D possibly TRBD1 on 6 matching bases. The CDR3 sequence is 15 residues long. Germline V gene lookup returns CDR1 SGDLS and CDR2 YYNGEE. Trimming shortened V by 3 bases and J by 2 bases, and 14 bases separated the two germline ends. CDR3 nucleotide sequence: TGTGCCAGCAGCGCGCAGGGGAGCCTTCAAGAGACCCAGTACTTC. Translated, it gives CASSAQGSLQETQYF. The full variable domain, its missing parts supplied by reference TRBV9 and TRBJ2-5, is DSGVTQTPKHLITATGQRVTLRCSPRSGDLSVYWYQQSLDQGLQFLIQYYNGEERAKGNILERFSAQQFPDLHSELNLSSLELGDSALYFCASSAQGSLQETQYFGPGTRLLVL.

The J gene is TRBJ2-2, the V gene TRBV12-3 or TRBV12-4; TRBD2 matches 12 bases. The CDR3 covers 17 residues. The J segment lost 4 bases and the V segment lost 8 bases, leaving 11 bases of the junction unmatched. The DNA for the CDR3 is TGTGCCAGCCCAAAGCTAGCGGGGGGGTTTCGCACCGGGGAGCTGTTTTTT. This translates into CASPKLAGGFRTGELFF.

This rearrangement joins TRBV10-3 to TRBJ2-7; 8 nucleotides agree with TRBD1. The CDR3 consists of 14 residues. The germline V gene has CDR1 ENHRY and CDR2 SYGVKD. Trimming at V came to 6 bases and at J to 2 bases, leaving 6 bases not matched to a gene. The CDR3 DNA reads TGTGCCATCAGCTCCCAGGGGGCTCCCTACGAGCAGTACTTC. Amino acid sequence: CAISSQGAPYEQYF.

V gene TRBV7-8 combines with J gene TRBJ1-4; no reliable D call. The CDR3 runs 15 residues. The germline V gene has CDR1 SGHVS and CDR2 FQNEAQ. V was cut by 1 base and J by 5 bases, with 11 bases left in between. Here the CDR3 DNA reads TGTGCCAGCAGCTTAGGAAGGGCTTTAAATGAAAAACTGTTTTTT. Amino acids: CASSLGRALNEKLFF.

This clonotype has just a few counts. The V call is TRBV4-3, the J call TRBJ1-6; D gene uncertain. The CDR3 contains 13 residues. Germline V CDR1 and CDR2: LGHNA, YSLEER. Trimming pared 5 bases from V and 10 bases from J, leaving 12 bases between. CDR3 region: CASSSRGGSPLHF. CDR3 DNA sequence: TGCGCCAGCAGCAGCCGGGGTGGGTCACCCCTCCACTTT.

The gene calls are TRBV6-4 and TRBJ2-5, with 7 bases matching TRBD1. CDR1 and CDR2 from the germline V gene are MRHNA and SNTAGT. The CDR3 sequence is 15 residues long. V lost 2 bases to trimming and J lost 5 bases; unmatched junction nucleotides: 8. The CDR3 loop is CASSDSGTVGETQYF. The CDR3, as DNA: TGTGCCAGCAGTGACAGTGGGACAGTCGGGGAGACCCAGTACTTC.

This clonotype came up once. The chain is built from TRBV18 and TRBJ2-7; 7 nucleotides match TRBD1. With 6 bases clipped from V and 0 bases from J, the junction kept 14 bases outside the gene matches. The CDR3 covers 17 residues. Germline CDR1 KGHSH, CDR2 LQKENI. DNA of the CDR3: TGTGCCAGCTCGCGACCGATTCCGGGACAGAACTCCTACGAGCAGTACTTC. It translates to CASSRPIPGQNSYEQYF.

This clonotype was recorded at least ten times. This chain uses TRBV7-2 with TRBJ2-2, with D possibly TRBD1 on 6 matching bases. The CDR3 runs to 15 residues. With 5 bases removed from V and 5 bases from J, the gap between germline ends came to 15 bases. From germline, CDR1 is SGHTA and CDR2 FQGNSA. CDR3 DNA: TGTGCCAGCAGCCATCGGGCAGGGGTGACCGGGGAGCTGTTTTTT. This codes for CASSHRAGVTGELFF.

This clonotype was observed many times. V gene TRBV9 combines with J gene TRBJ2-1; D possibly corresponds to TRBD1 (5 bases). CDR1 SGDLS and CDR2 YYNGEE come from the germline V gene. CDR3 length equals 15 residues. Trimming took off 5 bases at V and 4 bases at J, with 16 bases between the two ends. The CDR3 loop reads CASRGVGAEYNEQFF. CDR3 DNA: TGTGCCAGCAGGGGTGTAGGGGCGGAATACAATGAGCAGTTCTTC.